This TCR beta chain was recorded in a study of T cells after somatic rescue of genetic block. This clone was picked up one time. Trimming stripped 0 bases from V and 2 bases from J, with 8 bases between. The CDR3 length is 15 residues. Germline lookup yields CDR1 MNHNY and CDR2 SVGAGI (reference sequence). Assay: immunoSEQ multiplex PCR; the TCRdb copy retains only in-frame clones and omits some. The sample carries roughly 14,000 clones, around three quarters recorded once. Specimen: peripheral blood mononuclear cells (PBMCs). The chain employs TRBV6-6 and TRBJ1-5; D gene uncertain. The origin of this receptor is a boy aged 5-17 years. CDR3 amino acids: CASSYSQAGNQPQHF. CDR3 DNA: TGTGCCAGCAGTTACTCCCAGGCCGGCAATCAGCCCCAGCATTTT.